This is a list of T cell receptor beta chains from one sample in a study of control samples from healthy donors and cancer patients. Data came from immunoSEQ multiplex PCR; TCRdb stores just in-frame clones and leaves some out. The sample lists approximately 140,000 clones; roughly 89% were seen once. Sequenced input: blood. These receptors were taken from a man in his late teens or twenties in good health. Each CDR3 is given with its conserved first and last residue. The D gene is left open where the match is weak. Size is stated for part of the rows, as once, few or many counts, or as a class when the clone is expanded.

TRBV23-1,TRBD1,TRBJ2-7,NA,CASSCRTGRTLSGPPTF,TGCGCCAGCAGTTGTCGGACAGGGCGAACCCTTTCGGGCCCCCCAACTTTC
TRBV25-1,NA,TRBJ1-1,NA,CAGTEPLARGHTEAFF,TGTGCCGGTACAGAGCCCCTAGCGCGGGGGCACACTGAAGCTTTCTTT
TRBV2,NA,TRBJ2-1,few,CASSEAGAGAYNEQFF,TGTGCCAGCAGTGAAGCAGGGGCGGGGGCATACAATGAGCAGTTCTTC
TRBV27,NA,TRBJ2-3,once,CASSLVGQYRGTDTQYF,TGTGCCAGCAGTTTGGTAGGACAGTACCGTGGCACAGATACGCAGTATTTT
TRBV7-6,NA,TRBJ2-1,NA,CASSTPERGPSDEQFF,TGTGCCAGCAGCACCCCGGAACGGGGGCCCTCGGATGAGCAGTTCTTC
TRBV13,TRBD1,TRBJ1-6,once,CASSKGGQRSSYNSPLHF,TGTGCCAGCAGCAAAGGGGGCCAGAGGAGCTCCTATAATTCACCCCTCCACTTT
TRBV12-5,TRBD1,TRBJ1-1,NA,CASGLTPTGVTEAFF,TGTGCTAGTGGTTTAACCCCCACAGGGGTCACTGAAGCTTTCTTT
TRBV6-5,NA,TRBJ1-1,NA,CASSYRSAKSGAFF,TGTGCCAGCAGTTACAGATCTGCTAAGTCGGGAGCTTTCTTT
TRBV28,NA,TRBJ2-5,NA,CASIPGAGETQYF,TGTGCCAGCATCCCAGGGGCTGGGGAGACCCAGTACTTC
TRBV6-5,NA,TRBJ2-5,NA,CASSYSSIGGAETQYF,TGTGCCAGCAGTTACTCTTCTATTGGGGGGGCAGAGACCCAGTACTTC
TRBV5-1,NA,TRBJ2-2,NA,CASSSSLLGVSGELFF,TGCGCCAGCAGCAGCAGCCTCTTAGGGGTGTCCGGGGAGCTGTTTTTT
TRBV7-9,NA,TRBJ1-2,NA,CASSLPGADGYTF,TGTGCCAGCAGCTTACCAGGGGCGGATGGCTACACCTTC
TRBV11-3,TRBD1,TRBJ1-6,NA,CATPTGGNSPLHF,TGTGCCACCCCGACAGGGGGCAATTCACCCCTCCACTTT
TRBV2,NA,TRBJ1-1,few,CASSPDPNTEAFF,TGTGCCAGCAGTCCCGACCCTAACACTGAAGCTTTCTTT
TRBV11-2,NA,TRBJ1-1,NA,CASSFAMPNTEAFF,TGTGCCAGCAGCTTCGCTATGCCGAACACTGAAGCTTTCTTT
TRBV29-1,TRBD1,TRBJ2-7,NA,CSVEVGQGTHEQYF,TGCAGCGTTGAAGTAGGACAGGGGACCCACGAGCAGTACTTC
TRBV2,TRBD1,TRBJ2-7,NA,CASSPMGQPSYEQYF,TGTGCCAGCAGTCCCATGGGACAGCCATCCTACGAGCAGTACTTC
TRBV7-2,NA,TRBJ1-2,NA,CASSLTGTDGYTF,TGTGCCAGCAGCTTAACAGGGACGGATGGCTACACCTTC
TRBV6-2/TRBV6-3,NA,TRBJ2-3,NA,CASSWGGDTDTQYF,TGTGCCAGCAGTTGGGGAGGAGACACAGATACGCAGTATTTT